The 29 T cell receptor beta chains given below trace back to one sample, sequenced in a study of shared clonotypes between healthy human individuals (dated by TCRdb to the early 2020s). CD8 naive samples were obtained by positive selection for CCR7 among CD45RO-negative cells, yielding a CD45RA+CCR7+ population from which TemRA cells were excluded. Libraries were made using the immunoSEQ multiplex PCR assay. The clones in this table, taken by TCRdb from immuneACCESS, are in-frame only. Not every clone is retained; where verified, under half of the shortfall comes from an unresolved V gene, and the cause of the rest is unknown. The sample table contains more than 2 million clones; only one count was recorded for about 95% of them. The ten largest clonotypes hold roughly 1.1% of the sample. The specimen sequenced was naive CD8+ T cells sorted from blood. Reading the label with the study, this specimen's cell subset or site is: CD45RA+CCR7+. The receptors derive from a man aged 18 to 29 in good health.

With respect to this clone: A much more abundant neighbour one base away suggests this may be a read error. Distinct nucleotide sequences in the sample also encode this CDR3. The V gene is TRBV5-6, the J gene TRBJ2-7; no clear D. Germline V gene data show CDR1 as SGHDT and CDR2 as YYEEEE. This CDR3 has 12 residues. V lost 2 bases and J lost 2, with 5 bases in between. CDR3 DNA: TGTGCCAGCAGCTTAGGGACCTACGAGCAGTACTTC. Encoded protein: CASSLGTYEQYF.

The genes are TRBV9 and TRBJ2-7; D is possibly TRBD1 (6 bases). The germline V gene encodes CDR1 SGDLS and CDR2 YYNGEE. The CDR3 contains 15 residues. The ends were cut back, 0 bases at V and 2 bases at J, with 12 bases in the middle. The CDR3 sequence is CASSVGPPGAYEQYF. CDR3 nucleotides: TGTGCCAGCAGCGTAGGGCCTCCAGGGGCCTACGAGCAGTACTTC.

This chain links TRBV5-1 with TRBJ2-7; D is unclear. Trimming left V 0 bases short and J 1 base short, with 8 bases between. The CDR3 contains 14 residues. Germline CDR1 and CDR2: SGHRS and YFSETQ. The CDR3 bases are TGCGCCAGCAGCTTGGTTGTGGAATCCTACGAGCAGTACTTC. Its translation: CASSLVVESYEQYF.

This clone was found once. The genes are TRBV6-1 and TRBJ1-1, with a possible D match to TRBD1 (6 bases). Trimming left V 7 bases short and J 6 bases short, with 12 bases between. In germline, CDR1 is MNHNS, CDR2 SASEGT. CDR3 length: 12 residues. CDR3 loop: CASTPGQPEAFF. CDR3 nucleotide sequence: TGTGCCAGCACCCCCGGACAGCCTGAAGCTTTCTTT.

Turning to this clone: Additional DNA sequences in this sample encode the identical CDR3. The rearrangement uses TRBV4-1 and TRBJ1-1; no reliable D call. The V end lost 4 bases, the J end lost 1 base, and 4 bases lay between the germline ends. This CDR3 has 12 amino acids. CDR1 and CDR2 from the germline V gene are MGHRA and YSYEKL. The CDR3 reads CASSRGNTEAFF. The CDR3 nucleotides read TGCGCCAGCAGCCGTGGGAACACTGAAGCTTTCTTT.

As concerns this clone: The same CDR3 arises from other DNA sequences in this sample as well. The chain has TRBV28 and TRBJ2-7; TRBD1 is a possible D gene (6 bases). V was cut by 3 bases and J by 1 base, with 10 bases left in between. The V gene's germline CDR1 is MDHEN and CDR2 SYDVKM. This CDR3 comprises 14 residues. Written as DNA, the CDR3 is TGTGCCAGCAGTTTTGGGCAGGGGTCCTACGAGCAGTACTTC. Amino acids: CASSFGQGSYEQYF.

In the case of this clone: Other DNA variants within this sample encode the same CDR3. The rearrangement uses TRBV4-3 and TRBJ1-5; D is uncertain. Between the trimmed V and J ends, which lost 0 bases and 4 bases, there was a span of 7 bases. The CDR3 loop spans 14 amino acids. CDR1 is LGHNA, CDR2 YSLEER, per germline. The CDR3 region is CASSQDLGNQPQHF. In nucleotides, the CDR3 is TGCGCCAGCAGCCAAGATTTGGGGAATCAGCCCCAGCATTTT.

The chain links TRBV6-5 to TRBJ2-7, with D possibly matching TRBD1 (5 bases). Germline V gene lookup returns CDR1 MNHEY and CDR2 SVGAGI. The CDR3 has 16 residues. The germline V and J ends were trimmed by 0 bases and 2 bases, with 14 bases remaining between them. For the CDR3, the DNA is TGTGCCAGCAGTTACTCCGGACACAAGCCAGCCTACGAGCAGTACTTC. The encoded protein is CASSYSGHKPAYEQYF.

The chain recombines TRBV29-1 with TRBJ2-5, with 7 bases that match TRBD1. Trimming cost V 4 bases and J 2 bases; bases outside gene matches: 13. The CDR3 sequence is 16 residues long. In germline, CDR1 is SQVTM, CDR2 ANQGSEA. CDR3: CSVVGDSPLLQETQYF. The CDR3 region has the DNA TGCAGCGTTGTGGGGGACAGTCCCCTCTTACAAGAGACCCAGTACTTC. Looking up the rest from reference TRBV29-1 and TRBJ2-5 gives the full variable domain: SAVISQKPSRDICQRGTSLTIQCQVDSQVTMMFWYRQQPGQSLTLIATANQGSEATYESGFVIDKFPISRPNLTFSTLTVSNMSPEDSSIYLCSVVGDSPLLQETQYFGPGTRLLVL.

V and J are TRBV6-5 and TRBJ2-7; tentative D call: TRBD1 (5 bases). Trimming took off 7 bases at V and 2 bases at J, with 15 bases between the two ends. The CDR3 spans 14 residues. The germline V gene encodes CDR1 MNHEY and CDR2 SVGAGI. CDR3: CASTEAGWPYEQYF. The CDR3 DNA is TGTGCCAGCACCGAAGCAGGGTGGCCCTACGAGCAGTACTTC.

The chain has TRBV13 and TRBJ2-1; 7 bases agree with TRBD2. CDR1 is PRHDT and CDR2 is FYEKMQ in the germline V gene (reference sequence). This CDR3 spans 15 amino acids. Unmatched junction bases numbered 12, after V lost 5 bases and J lost 8 bases. CDR3 sequence: CASSPETSPGDEQFF. CDR3 nucleotides: TGTGCCAGCAGCCCAGAGACTAGCCCCGGGGATGAGCAGTTCTTC.

To note about this clone: The identical CDR3 is also encoded by other nucleotide sequences in the sample. This chain links TRBV27 with TRBJ2-7; D might be TRBD1 (5 bases). V dropped 2 bases and J dropped 1 base, with 9 bases sitting between them. The germline gives CDR1 MNHEY, CDR2 SMNVEV (reference sequence). This CDR3 region has 14 residues. The CDR3 coding sequence is TGTGCCAGCAGTTTAGGGGCAGGGTCCTACGAGCAGTACTTC. This gives the protein CASSLGAGSYEQYF.

The rearrangement uses TRBV10-1 and TRBJ2-7; possible D gene TRBD1, 6 bases. Trimming cost V 2 bases and J 4 bases, with 12 bases left between them. The CDR3 has 14 residues. Per germline, CDR1 WNHNN and CDR2 SYGVQD (reference sequence). This CDR3 reads CASSETQGSYEQYF. In DNA, the CDR3 is TGCGCCAGCAGTGAGACCCAGGGGTCGTACGAGCAGTACTTC.

The rearrangement links TRBV9 to TRBJ2-2; a weak D match, TRBD2 (5 bases). The V end was cut by 0 bases, the J end by 5 bases, with 14 bases between. Germline loops: CDR1 SGDLS, CDR2 YYNGEE. The CDR3 totals 16 residues. The chain's CDR3 is CASSVALLDRTGELFF. CDR3 nucleotide sequence: TGTGCCAGCAGCGTAGCTTTACTAGACCGGACCGGGGAGCTGTTTTTT.

V usage is TRBV27 and J usage is TRBJ1-5; weak D call: TRBD1 (6 bases). Trimming pared 5 bases from V and 3 bases from J, leaving 20 bases between. From germline, CDR1 is MNHEY and CDR2 SMNVEV (reference sequence). This CDR3 is 17 amino acids long. In DNA form, the CDR3 reads TGTGCCAGCAGTATGATCACGCCACAGGGATCCAATCAGCCCCAGCATTTT. This codes for CASSMITPQGSNQPQHF.

This clone appeared once. This chain connects TRBV30 to TRBJ2-7; 9 nucleotides agree with TRBD2. Germline loops: CDR1 GTSNPN, CDR2 SVGIG (reference sequence). V lost 7 bases, J lost 5 bases, and 3 bases stayed unmatched. The CDR3 totals 11 residues. For the CDR3, the DNA is TGTGCCTACAGCGGGGGGAACGAGCAGTACTTC. As protein: CAYSGGNEQYF.

For this clone: This specimen includes other DNA sequences encoding the same CDR3. The chain couples TRBV11-2 to TRBJ2-7; no clear D. The CDR3 length is 11 residues. The germline V gene encodes CDR1 SGHAT and CDR2 FQNNGV. Trimming took 5 bases from V and 3 from J, leaving 5 bases between them. In nucleotides, the CDR3 is TGTGCCAGCAGCCCCGGCTACGAGCAGTACTTC. Translation: CASSPGYEQYF.

The chain couples TRBV6-6 to TRBJ2-1; TRBD2 matches at 8 bases. The CDR3 runs 13 residues. In germline, CDR1 is MNHNY, CDR2 SVGAGI (reference sequence). With 8 bases clipped from V and 8 bases from J, the junction kept 8 bases outside the gene matches. The chain's CDR3 is CASETGGLDEQFF. CDR3 DNA: TGTGCCAGCGAGACGGGAGGGCTGGATGAGCAGTTCTTC.

The V and J genes are TRBV30 and TRBJ2-7; D is ambiguous. V was trimmed by 2 bases and J by 7 bases, leaving 12 bases between them. The CDR3 has 12 amino acids. CDR1 and CDR2 from the germline V gene are GTSNPN and SVGIG (reference sequence). The CDR3 DNA follows: TGTGCCTGGAGTCCCACACGGTTGGAGCAGTACTTC. Translating it yields CAWSPTRLEQYF.

V gene TRBV19 combines with J gene TRBJ2-2; TRBD1 might be the D (7 bases). CDR1 LNHDA and CDR2 SQIVND come from the germline V gene (reference sequence). Trimming stripped 9 bases from V and 5 bases from J, with 13 bases between. The CDR3 consists of 13 residues. CDR3 residues: CAREGQLTGELFF. The CDR3 coding sequence is TGTGCCAGGGAGGGACAGTTAACCGGGGAGCTGTTTTTT.

The genes are TRBV12-5 and TRBJ2-1, with 9 bases lining up with TRBD1. The CDR3 runs 16 residues. The junction had 11 bases not matched to a gene; V was cut back by 2 bases and J by 9 bases. The germline V gene has CDR1 LGHNT and CDR2 FRNRAP. This CDR3 reads CASGLPRDRVGGEQFF. For the CDR3, the DNA is TGTGCTAGTGGTTTGCCTCGGGACAGGGTTGGGGGTGAGCAGTTCTTC.

Turning to this clone: Other DNA sequences in the sample encode the same CDR3. This sequence joins TRBV6-5 and TRBJ2-7; D may match TRBD1 or TRBD2 (5 bases each). Germline V CDR1 and CDR2: MNHEY, SVGAGI. This CDR3 has 16 amino acids. Trimming took off 0 bases at V and 1 base at J, with 13 bases between the two ends. CDR3 nucleotides: TGTGCCAGCAGTTACTCGATAGGGACCAGGTCCTACGAGCAGTACTTC. It encodes CASSYSIGTRSYEQYF.

V and J are TRBV28 and TRBJ2-3; possibly TRBD2 for D (6 bases). CDR1 is MDHEN and CDR2 is SYDVKM in the germline V gene. The CDR3 loop spans 16 amino acids. Trimming shortened V by 1 base and J by 2 bases, and 13 bases separated the two germline ends. CDR3 bases: TGTGCCAGCAGTTTATACGCGGGGATCGACACAGATACGCAGTATTTT. It specifies CASSLYAGIDTDTQYF.

The chain employs TRBV6-6 and TRBJ2-1; 9 nucleotides match TRBD2. The CDR3 has 15 amino acids. Trimming removed 5 bases from V and 8 bases from J; junction bases left unmatched: 10. Germline CDR1 and CDR2: MNHNY and SVGAGI (reference sequence). CDR3 loop: CASSAVAGGLDEQFF. In DNA form, the CDR3 reads TGTGCCAGCAGTGCGGTGGCGGGGGGGCTGGATGAGCAGTTCTTC.

The gene calls are TRBV7-9 and TRBJ2-7, with TRBD1 matching 7 bases. The germline gives CDR1 SEHNR, CDR2 FQNEAQ (reference sequence). This CDR3 is built from 14 residues. The ends lost 4 bases at V and 2 bases at J; junction bases unmatched: 5. The CDR3 DNA sequence: TGTGCCAGCAGCTCAGGGGACAGAACCTACGAGCAGTACTTC. Amino acids: CASSSGDRTYEQYF. Combining the CDR3 with reference TRBV7-9 and TRBJ2-7 gives the whole variable domain DTGVSQNPRHKITKRGQNVTFRCDPISEHNRLYWYRQTLGQGPEFLTYFQNEAQLEKSRLLSDRFSAERPKGSFSTLEIQRTEQGDSAMYLCASSSGDRTYEQYFGPGTRLTVT.

The chain combines TRBV4-1 with TRBJ1-1, with D possibly TRBD1 on 6 matching bases. In germline, CDR1 is MGHRA, CDR2 YSYEKL. This CDR3 has 13 residues. Trimming cost V 1 base and J 8 bases, with 11 bases left between them. CDR3 loop: CASSQVQQGEAFF. The CDR3 bases are TGCGCCAGCAGCCAAGTTCAACAGGGAGAAGCTTTCTTT.

The genes are TRBV7-9 and TRBJ2-5; no clear D gene. Germline V CDR1 and CDR2: SEHNR, FQNEAQ (reference sequence). V dropped 7 bases and J dropped 4 bases, with 10 bases sitting between them. This CDR3 contains 12 residues. In DNA form, the CDR3 reads TGTGCCAGCAACATATATGGAGAGACCCAGTACTTC. This gives the protein CASNIYGETQYF. The full variable domain, with the rest looked up from reference TRBV7-9 and TRBJ2-5, is DTGVSQNPRHKITKRGQNVTFRCDPISEHNRLYWYRQTLGQGPEFLTYFQNEAQLEKSRLLSDRFSAERPKGSFSTLEIQRTEQGDSAMYLCASNIYGETQYFGPGTRLLVL.

The chain uses TRBV30 and TRBJ2-7; D is perhaps TRBD1 (5 bases). Germline lookup yields CDR1 GTSNPN and CDR2 SVGIG (reference sequence). V shed 3 bases and J shed 0 bases, with 21 bases lying between them. The CDR3 spans 17 residues. The CDR3 DNA follows: TGTGCCTGGAGCCCCGGCCCGAGTTCGCAGGGCTCCTACGAGCAGTACTTC. Its protein product is CAWSPGPSSQGSYEQYF. Looking up the rest from reference TRBV30 and TRBJ2-7 gives the full variable domain: SQTIHQWPATLVQPVGSPLSLECTVEGTSNPNLYWYRQAAGRGLQLLFYSVGIGQISSEVPQNLSASRPQDRQFILSSKKLLLSDSGFYLCAWSPGPSSQGSYEQYFGPGTRLTVT.

This chain joins TRBV11-2 and TRBJ2-2, with 11 nucleotides matching TRBD2. The CDR3 spans 17 residues. The germline V gene encodes CDR1 SGHAT and CDR2 FQNNGV. Trimming at V came to 6 bases and at J to 1 base, leaving 7 bases not matched to a gene. This chain's CDR3 is CASRYLAGGWNTGELFF. The CDR3 DNA is TGTGCCAGCAGATATCTAGCGGGAGGCTGGAACACCGGGGAGCTGTTTTTT. Supplemented by reference TRBV11-2 and TRBJ2-2, the full variable domain reads EAGVAQSPRYKIIEKRQSVAFWCNPISGHATLYWYQQILGQGPKLLIQFQNNGVVDDSQLPKDRFSAERLKGVDSTLKIQPAKLEDSAVYLCASRYLAGGWNTGELFFGEGSRLTVL.